This T cell receptor beta chain was found in a study of cytomegalovirus exposure and HLA in healthy donors. Libraries were prepared by immunoSEQ multiplex PCR; TCRdb keeps only in-frame clonotypes and omits some of them. The sample contains 90,000 to 150,000 clones, approximately 87% of which appear only once. In regard to this clone: The antigen remains undetermined.

The germline V and J ends were trimmed by 1 base and 4 bases, with 7 bases remaining between them. The germline gives CDR1 SGHVS, CDR2 FNYEAQ. This CDR3 has 13 amino acids. The donors were members of the validation cohort comprising approximately 120 subjects, separate from the approximately 630-subject first cohort. Study results and limitations: The majority of TCR sequences were rare, yet some public TCRs appeared in many donors. In the roughly 120 validation repertoires, a later analysis found that first-cohort TCR clusters tended to co-occur.

This clonotype was sampled from a woman between 18 and 29 years old in good health and CMV-seropositive. Sequenced input: PBMCs. This rearrangement joins TRBV7-6 to TRBJ1-2; D might be TRBD1 (6 bases). The CDR3 sequence is CASSLDRAYGYTF. The CDR3 DNA reads TGTGCCAGCAGCTTAGACAGGGCCTATGGCTACACCTTC.